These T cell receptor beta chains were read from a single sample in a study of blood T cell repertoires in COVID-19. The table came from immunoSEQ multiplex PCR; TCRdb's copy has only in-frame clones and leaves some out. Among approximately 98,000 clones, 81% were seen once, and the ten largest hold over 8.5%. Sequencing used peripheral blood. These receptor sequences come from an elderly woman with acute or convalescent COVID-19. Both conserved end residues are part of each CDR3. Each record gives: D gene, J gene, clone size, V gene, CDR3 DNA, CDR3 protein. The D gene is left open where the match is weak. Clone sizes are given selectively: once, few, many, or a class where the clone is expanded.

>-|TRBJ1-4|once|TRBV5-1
TGCGCCAGCATCGGTACCAGGGACAACATTGCAACTAATGAAAAACTGTTTTTT
CASIGTRDNIATNEKLFF
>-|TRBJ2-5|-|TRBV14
TGTGCCAGCAGCCACTTCGGGACTCCGATCCAAGAGACCCAGTACTTC
CASSHFGTPIQETQYF
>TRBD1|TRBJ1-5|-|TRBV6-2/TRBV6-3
TGTGCCAGCAGTTTTTTGGGCCAGGGGGCCTCTGATCAGCCCCAGCATTTT
CASSFLGQGASDQPQHF
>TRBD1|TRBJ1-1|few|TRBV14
TGTGCCAGCAGCCAAGCGAAGTCGGCAGGGGGGAACACTGAAGCTTTCTTT
CASSQAKSAGGNTEAFF
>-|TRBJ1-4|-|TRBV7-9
TGTGCCAGCAGCTTAGGGTCTACGTCAACTAATGAAAAACTGTTTTTT
CASSLGSTSTNEKLFF
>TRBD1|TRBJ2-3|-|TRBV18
TGTGCCAGCTCACCAGGGACAGGGGGATCGGATACGCAGTATTTT
CASSPGTGGSDTQYF
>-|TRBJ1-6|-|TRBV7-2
TGTGCCAGCACCACGGGGAGAGGAGATAATTCACCCCTCCACTTT
CASTTGRGDNSPLHF
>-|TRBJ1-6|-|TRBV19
TGTGCCAGTGCGGGACGGTTTAATTCACCCCTCCACTTT
CASAGRFNSPLHF
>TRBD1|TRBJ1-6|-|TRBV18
TGTGCCAGCTCACCACTGGGACAGCAAAATTCACCCCTCCACTTT
CASSPLGQQNSPLHF
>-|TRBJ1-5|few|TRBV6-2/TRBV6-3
TGTGCCAGCAGTTGGAGAGGTAGCAATCAGCCCCAGCATTTT
CASSWRGSNQPQHF
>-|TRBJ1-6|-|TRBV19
TGTGCCAGTAGTATGGGGAGTTCCTATAATTCACCCCTCCACTTT
CASSMGSSYNSPLHF
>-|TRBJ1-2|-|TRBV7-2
TGTGCCAGCAGCCCCAACCCTAACAGGGCTCGGGACTATGGCTACACCTTC
CASSPNPNRARDYGYTF
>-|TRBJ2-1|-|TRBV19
TGTGCCAGTAGTATAGGGGCCAGGCATTTGTATAATGAGCAGTTCTTC
CASSIGARHLYNEQFF
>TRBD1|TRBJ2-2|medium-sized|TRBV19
TGTGCCAGTATGTCGCCGGACAGGACCTGGGACACCGGGGAGCTGTTTTTT
CASMSPDRTWDTGELFF
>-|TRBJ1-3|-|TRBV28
TGTGCCAGCAGAGGAACAGGGTTAGGAAACACCATATATTTT
CASRGTGLGNTIYF
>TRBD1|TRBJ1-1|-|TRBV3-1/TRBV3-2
TGTGCCAGCAGCCAGGGGACAGGGTGGGAGAGTGAAGCTTTCTTT
CASSQGTGWESEAFF
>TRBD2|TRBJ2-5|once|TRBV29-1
TGCAGCGTCAACGACAGCCCGGGGATAGCGGGGCTACGGAAGACCCAGTACTTC
CSVNDSPGIAGLRKTQYF
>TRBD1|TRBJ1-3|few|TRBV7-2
TGTGCCAGCTCCCCACAGGGGGGCCCTGGAAACACCATATATTTT
CASSPQGGPGNTIYF
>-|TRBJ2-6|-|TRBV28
TGTGCCAGCAGTCCCCCGGTGTCTAGGGCCAACGTCCTGACTTTC
CASSPPVSRANVLTF
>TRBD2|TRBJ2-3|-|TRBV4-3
TGCGCCAGCAGCCAAGATTGGCGGGGGGGTCCATATACGCAGTATTTT
CASSQDWRGGPYTQYF
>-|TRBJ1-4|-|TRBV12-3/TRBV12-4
TGTGCCAGCAGGGAGGGCTGGAGTGAAAAACTGTTTTTT
CASREGWSEKLFF
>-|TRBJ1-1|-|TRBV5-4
TGTGCCAGCAGCTTGGGGGGAGGGCTAAGGGTGAACACTGAAGCTTTCTTT
CASSLGGGLRVNTEAFF
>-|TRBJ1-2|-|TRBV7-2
TGTGCCAGCAGCCCCTCGGGGTTAAAGGACGGCTACACCTTC
CASSPSGLKDGYTF
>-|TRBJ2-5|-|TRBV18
TGTGCCAGCTCACCCCCCATTGAGGAGACCCAGTACTTC
CASSPPIEETQYF